This T cell receptor beta chain was retrieved from a study of shared clonotypes between healthy human individuals (dated by TCRdb to about 2020). About the study as a whole: The cohort comprised two women and three men aged 18 to 49 years. For each donor, three plates each were used for CD4 naive and CD4 memory, two plates were used for CD8 naive, and one plate was used for CD8 memory. To increase sequencing depth and limit assay-specific biases, different laboratories used diverse techniques to prepare libraries and sequence TCR repertoires. Blood TCR repertoires of a handful of healthy adults were deeply sequenced to estimate repertoire size and the extent of clonotype sharing between individuals. Between about 0.9 and 10 billion PBMCs per donor were obtained by leukapheresis. The paper's findings and limits, for the study overall: Larger estimated clonotype richness was generally found for naive subsets than for memory subsets. Clonotypes shared by all four sorted-subset donors showed higher generation probabilities than non-shared clonotypes. Incomplete sequencing was indicated by rarefaction of sorted-subset datasets, despite the large sequencing depth. Because the study included only a small number of donors, the genetic and exposure-history diversity represented was limited. Pairwise subsampling led to the expectation that sequencing depth would affect the degree of clonotype sharing among donors. When several donors were compared, the shared fraction of clonotypes was around 5% for naive CD4, around 4% for naive CD8, about 2.5% for memory CD4, and 0.35% to 0.4% for memory CD8. Only blood was sampled, and tissue TCR repertoires likely differ from those in blood.

Turning to this clone: The clone's antigen remains unknown. Base quality data are lacking; no much larger clone is found one base away.

Its CDR3 holds 11 amino acids, cysteine through phenylalanine. The only DNA kept is the CDR3, 33 bases in frame from the first base. Looking up the germline V gene (reference sequence) yields CDR1 MNHEY and CDR2 SMNVEV. V is pared back by 6 bases and J by 7 bases, with 7 bases lying between the germline termini. CD8 naive samples were obtained by positive selection for CCR7 among CD45RO-negative cells, yielding a CD45RA+CCR7+ population from which TemRA cells were excluded. Healthy HIV-negative adults with no recently reported acute infections or vaccinations were included as donors. Every donor was a Caucasian adult residing in Nashville, Tennessee, USA. Blood was obtained by leukapheresis, after which PBMCs were separated by Ficoll-Histopaque density gradient centrifugation and cryopreserved in liquid nitrogen vapor phase. Analytical flow cytometry was used to check the purity and quantity of each magnetically sorted T cell population. Genomic DNA was isolated from every sorted fraction and measured by UV absorbance on a Nanodrop 2000c.

Using the deep immunoSEQ assay, multiplex PCR amplified TCR CDR3 regions from genomic DNA. Extracted genomic DNA from each cell subset was distributed evenly across all wells of several immunoSEQ 96-well plates, and each plate was treated as a replicate. For sorted subsets, each replicate PCR was loaded with 200 ng genomic DNA, equivalent to roughly 30,000 T cell genomes. The purified libraries were quantified using a Qubit 3.0 fluorometer, sized with a Bioanalyzer 2100, and then quantified again using the KAPA Library Quantification kit. A separate single-read 150-cycle Illumina NextSeq 550 flow cell was used to sequence each immunoSEQ 96-well plate. Per the source publication's procedure: The immunoSEQ output contained only junctional sequences without quality scores, so filtering could not match that applied to full-length reads. Sequences were annotated with PyIR, a Python wrapper for IgBLAST v1.9, using IMGT germline references to assign V/J genes and CDR3. Reads with weak V/J assignments (E-value above 1e-6), missing CDR3, stop codons, out-of-frame junctions, or ambiguous translated residues were removed. A V3J clonotype was defined by an identical inferred V gene, J gene, and CDR3 amino acid sequence. To compute the percentage overlap between repertoires, the number of shared unique clonotypes was divided by the size of the smaller repertoire. RTK rarefaction, the Chao1 estimator, and Recon v2.1 estimates of unobserved clonotypes were used to assess repertoire richness. Generation probabilities for all TCRbeta clonotypes obtained by the gDNA method from four donors were computed using OLGA. The clones in this table, taken by TCRdb from immuneACCESS, are in-frame only. Not every clone is retained; where verified, under half of the shortfall comes from an unresolved V gene, and the cause of the rest is unknown. The V and J calls and clone size were taken over from that table, and D and trimming were inferred from the DNA. For this sample the table gives about 2.1 million clones, of which around 93% were detected only once. About 1.7% of the sample is held by the ten biggest clonotypes.

The sequenced sample consisted of naive CD8+ T cells from PBMCs. The cell subset or site label, as the study defines it: CD45RA+CCR7+. The chain is made from TRBV27 and TRBJ2-1; there is no confident call for the D gene. The source of this sequence is a man aged 18 to 29 in good health. Some clones in this sample may be carry-over from other donors' samples. The nucleotide sequence reads as follows: TGTGCCAGCAGGTGGGTTAATGAGCAGTTCTTC. Its protein is CASRWVNEQFF.